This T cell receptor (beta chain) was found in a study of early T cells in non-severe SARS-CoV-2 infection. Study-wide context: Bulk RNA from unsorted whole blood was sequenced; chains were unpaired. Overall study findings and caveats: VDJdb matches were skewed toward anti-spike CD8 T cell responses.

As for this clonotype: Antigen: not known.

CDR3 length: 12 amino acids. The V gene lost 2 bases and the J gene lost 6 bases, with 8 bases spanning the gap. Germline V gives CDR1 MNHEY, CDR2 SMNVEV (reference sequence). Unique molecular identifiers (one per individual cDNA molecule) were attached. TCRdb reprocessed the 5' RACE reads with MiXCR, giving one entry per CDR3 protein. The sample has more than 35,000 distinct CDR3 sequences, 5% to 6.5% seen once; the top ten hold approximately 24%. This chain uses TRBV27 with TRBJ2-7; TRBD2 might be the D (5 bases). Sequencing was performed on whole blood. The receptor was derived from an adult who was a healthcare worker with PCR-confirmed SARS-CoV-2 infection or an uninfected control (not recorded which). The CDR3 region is CASSLPGTEQYF. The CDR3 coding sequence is TGTGCCAGCAGTTTACCGGGAACCGAGCAGTACTTC.